The 21 T cell receptor beta chains reported below all come from one sample, sequenced in a study of PD-1 blockade in classical Hodgkin lymphoma. Specified time point: cycle 4 day 1 (C4D1), after less than 7 weeks of nivolumab. There was relapse after autologous stem cell transplantation in every patient, and there was variation in brentuximab vedotin exposure. Clones were sequenced by immunoSEQ multiplex PCR, and TCRdb holds only the in-frame ones, with some missing. This table holds 30,000 to 50,000 clones, 77% found once. The sequencing here drew on peripheral blood mononuclear cells (PBMCs), taken before the fourth cycle of nivolumab. The source is a human donor with classical Hodgkin lymphoma.

This chain joins TRBV6-5 and TRBJ2-1, with D unclear. Germline CDR1 MNHEY, CDR2 SVGAGI. The CDR3 runs 14 residues. V was shortened by 4 bases and J by 4 bases, with 11 bases between the two germline ends. The CDR3 here is CASSSPPRYNEQFF. In nucleotides, the CDR3 is TGTGCCAGCAGTTCTCCCCCTCGGTACAATGAGCAGTTCTTC.

This rearrangement joins TRBV4-3 to TRBJ2-2; D possibly corresponds to TRBD2 (6 bases). The V gene's germline CDR1 is LGHNA and CDR2 YSLEER. The length of the CDR3 is 15 residues. The V end lost 1 base, the J end lost 3 bases, and 9 bases lay between the germline ends. The CDR3 DNA reads as TGCGCCAGCAGCCAAGGGGACTGGGACACCGGGGAGCTGTTTTTT. It translates to CASSQGDWDTGELFF.

This chain uses TRBV6-6 with TRBJ1-4, with 7 positions matching TRBD1. CDR3 length: 15 residues. V lost 0 bases to trimming and J lost 3 bases; unmatched junction nucleotides: 1. Germline loops: CDR1 MNHNY, CDR2 SVGAGI (reference sequence). In nucleotides, the CDR3 is TGTGCCAGCAGTTACTCGGGACAGCCTAATGAAAAACTGTTTTTT. Translation: CASSYSGQPNEKLFF.

The chain uses TRBV6-1 and TRBJ1-4; 7 nucleotides align to TRBD1. V gave up 7 bases and J gave up 7 bases; unmatched junction bases: 12. Germline values: CDR1 MNHNS, CDR2 SASEGT. The length of the CDR3 is 15 residues. CDR3 DNA: TGTGCCAGCATTACGAACAGGGGCCAAACTGAAAAACTGTTTTTT. Translation gives CASITNRGQTEKLFF.

The chain employs TRBV19 and TRBJ2-3; 9 bases align to TRBD2. The CDR3 has 15 amino acids. V lost 8 bases to trimming and J lost 4 bases; unmatched junction nucleotides: 10. CDR1 and CDR2 from the germline V gene are LNHDA and SQIVND (reference sequence). CDR3 loop: CASQPGGGRADTQYF. As DNA, the CDR3 is TGTGCCAGTCAACCGGGGGGCGGGAGGGCAGATACGCAGTATTTT.

The chain uses TRBV5-3 and TRBJ2-7; D might be TRBD1 (5 bases). TRBV5-3 is an ORF for which the function is uncertain. The V and J ends lost 4 bases and 11 bases respectively, with 16 bases between them. The CDR3 spans 12 residues. The CDR3 sequence: CARSQGPAPEYF. For the CDR3, the DNA is TGTGCCAGAAGCCAGGGCCCAGCCCCCGAGTACTTC.

The gene calls are TRBV4-1 and TRBJ2-4; TRBD1 matches 9 bases. Germline CDR1 reads MGHRA; CDR2 reads YSYEKL. V dropped 6 bases and J dropped 8; count of bases not matched to a gene: 20. This CDR3 has 18 residues. CDR3 sequence reads: CASSLDSLPGQGFDIQYF. The CDR3 nucleotides are TGCGCCAGCAGTCTAGACTCCCTCCCGGGACAGGGATTTGACATTCAGTACTTC.

CDR3: CASSFDPRTQGSPLHF. The CDR3 DNA reads as TGCGCCAGCAGCTTTGACCCCCGAACCCAGGGGTCACCCCTCCACTTT. This sequence joins TRBV5-1 and TRBJ1-6; possible D gene TRBD1, 6 bases. V lost 2 bases to trimming and J lost 10 bases, with 19 bases between them. This CDR3 comprises 16 residues. CDR1 and CDR2 from the germline V gene are SGHRS and YFSETQ.

Points on this clone: One base away lies a much larger clone, so this may be a sequencing read error. The chain has TRBV6-5 and TRBJ2-7; 8 nucleotides match TRBD1. The CDR3 has 15 residues. Germline V gene lookup returns CDR1 MNHEY and CDR2 SVGAGI. DNA of the CDR3: TGTGCCGGCAGTTACTCGGATACAGGGGGGTACGAGCAGTACTTC. Translation: CAGSYSDTGGYEQYF.

This clone was picked up a small number of times. V and J are TRBV7-2 and TRBJ1-2; D perhaps matches TRBD1 (5 bases). V lost 5 bases and J 6 bases, leaving 13 bases between the germline ends. CDR1 SGHTA and CDR2 FQGNSA come from the germline V gene. CDR3 length equals 13 residues. CDR3 nucleotide sequence: TGTGCCAGCAGCCAGGGCCTCTTGGATGGCTACACCTTC. It codes for CASSQGLLDGYTF.

The CDR3 is CASSQDGAGGQQDTQYF. The CDR3 region has the DNA TGTGCCAGCAGCCAAGATGGAGCGGGGGGGCAGCAAGATACGCAGTATTTT. The chain has TRBV4-2 and TRBJ2-3, with 10 bases matching TRBD2. This CDR3 spans 17 amino acids. Trimming took 0 bases from V and 5 from J; bases not matched to a gene: 8. The V gene's germline CDR1 is LGHNA and CDR2 YNFKEQ.

The chain joins TRBV7-2 to TRBJ2-3, with 10 bases identical to TRBD2. The CDR3 is 16 residues long. Germline V gene sequence: CDR1 SGHTA, CDR2 FQGNSA. The V segment lost 5 bases and the J segment 3 bases; nucleotides outside the gene matches: 8. In DNA form, the CDR3 reads TGTGCCAGCAGCATACATAGCGGGGGGAATACAGATACGCAGTATTTT. Translated, it gives CASSIHSGGNTDTQYF.

V is TRBV5-6 and J is TRBJ2-2; D is possibly TRBD1 (6 bases). In germline, CDR1 is SGHDT, CDR2 YYEEEE. The CDR3 spans 16 residues. V lost 5 bases to trimming and J lost 4 bases, with 18 bases between them. CDR3 nucleotides: TGTGCCAGCAGACAAATAGAACAGGGACGCACCGGGGAGCTGTTTTTT. This sequence encodes CASRQIEQGRTGELFF.

The chain carries TRBV18 and TRBJ1-2; no clear D gene. The CDR3 is 16 residues long. Trimming left V 6 bases short and J 5 bases short, with 22 bases between. The germline gives CDR1 KGHSH, CDR2 LQKENI. The CDR3 is CASSLYEGVLGYGYTF. DNA of the CDR3: TGTGCCAGCTCCTTATATGAAGGAGTCCTCGGTTATGGCTACACCTTC.

In DNA, the CDR3 is TGTGCCACGCAGTCCTTAGCGGGGGGGCAGGAGACCCAGTACTTC. This gives the protein CATQSLAGGQETQYF. This chain joins TRBV6-5 and TRBJ2-5, with TRBD2 identical over 11 bases. This CDR3 comprises 15 residues. The trim removed 10 bases at V and 5 bases at J, leaving 12 bases unmatched. CDR1 is MNHEY and CDR2 is SVGAGI in the germline V gene.

The chain couples TRBV6-5 to TRBJ1-4; a weak D match, TRBD1 (5 bases). Germline V gene data show CDR1 as MNHEY and CDR2 as SVGAGI. The CDR3 has 15 residues. V lost 0 bases and J 9 bases, leaving 14 bases between the germline ends. In nucleotides, the CDR3 is TGTGCCAGCAGTTACTCCCACAGGAGATTGAAAAAACTGTTTTTT. Translating it yields CASSYSHRRLKKLFF.

V gene TRBV6-5 combines with J gene TRBJ1-2, with TRBD1 as a possible D gene (6 bases). Deletions cut 2 bases from V and 4 bases from J, with 17 bases between. This CDR3 region has 16 residues. CDR1 and CDR2 from the germline V gene are MNHEY and SVGAGI. The CDR3 DNA is TGTGCCAGCAGTTACGGGGTCTTGGGGGGCGGCTATGGCTACACCTTC. This gives the protein CASSYGVLGGGYGYTF.

This chain connects TRBV28 to TRBJ1-5; no clear D gene. Between the trimmed V and J ends, which lost 4 bases and 1 base, there was a span of 17 bases. The CDR3 runs 17 residues. CDR1 and CDR2 from the germline V gene are MDHEN and SYDVKM. Here the CDR3 DNA reads TGTGCCAGCAGTTCCCCCTGGATGGGCGGCAGCAATCAGCCCCAGCATTTT. It codes for CASSSPWMGGSNQPQHF.

The chain carries TRBV16 and TRBJ1-5; the match to TRBD1 covers 9 bases. The CDR3 has 18 residues. Germline CDR1 KGHSY, CDR2 FQNENV. The ends lost 4 bases at V and 4 bases at J; junction bases unmatched: 14. The CDR3 here is CASSPVQSGTGHNQPQHF. The CDR3 DNA sequence: TGTGCCAGCAGCCCAGTTCAATCCGGGACAGGGCATAATCAGCCCCAGCATTTT.

The J gene is TRBJ1-3, the V gene TRBV4-2; D gene uncertain. The CDR3 is 16 residues long. CDR1 LGHNA and CDR2 YNFKEQ come from the germline V gene. V was shortened by 0 bases and J by 0 bases, with 9 bases between the two germline ends. The CDR3 sequence: CASSQEMRSSGNTIYF. The CDR3 DNA reads as TGTGCCAGCAGCCAAGAAATGAGAAGCTCTGGAAACACCATATATTTT.

J is TRBJ2-3 and V is TRBV27; 8 bases line up with TRBD2. Looked up from germline, CDR1 is MNHEY and CDR2 is SMNVEV (reference sequence). This CDR3 region has 16 residues. The V and J ends lost 1 base and 2 bases, in that order; junction bases with no gene match: 5. The CDR3: CASSLYAGGATDTQYF. For the CDR3, the DNA is TGTGCCAGCAGTTTATATGCGGGGGGCGCCACAGATACGCAGTATTTT.